A single sample is the source of the 10 T cell receptor beta chains below, sequenced in a study of early T cells in non-severe SARS-CoV-2 infection. From the 5' RACE reads, TCRdb called clonotypes with MiXCR, one entry per CDR3 protein. The table records around 44,000 distinct CDR3 sequences, 6.5% to 9.5% of them present only once. Sequenced material: whole blood. Source of these receptors: an adult who was a healthcare worker with PCR-confirmed SARS-CoV-2 infection or an uninfected control (not recorded which).

This clonotype was seen many times. V gene TRBV29-1 combines with J gene TRBJ1-1; D is perhaps TRBD1 (5 bases). Trimming pared 4 bases from V and 6 bases from J, leaving 15 bases between. CDR1 and CDR2 from the germline V gene are SQVTM and ANQGSEA. This CDR3 region has 13 residues. The CDR3 is CSVGGAGRPEAFF. Written as DNA, the CDR3 is TGCAGCGTTGGCGGGGCAGGGAGGCCTGAAGCTTTCTTT.

This chain links TRBV28 with TRBJ2-6, with D unclear. The CDR3 length is 17 residues. Looked up from germline, CDR1 is MDHEN and CDR2 is SYDVKM. With 2 bases removed from V and 0 bases from J, the gap between germline ends came to 11 bases. The CDR3 loop is CASSLNALLSGANVLTF. The CDR3 DNA sequence: TGTGCCAGCAGTTTAAATGCCCTCCTCTCTGGGGCCAACGTCCTGACTTTC. The entire variable domain, with the rest obtained from reference TRBV28 and TRBJ2-6, is as follows: DVKVTQSSRYLVKRTGEKVFLECVQDMDHENMFWYRQDPGLGLRLIYFSYDVKMKEKGDIPEGYSVSREKKERFSLILESASTNQTSMYLCASSLNALLSGANVLTFGAGSRLTVL.

This clonotype came up a few times. V is TRBV7-2 and J is TRBJ2-2, with no clear D. The CDR3 extends over 12 amino acids. Trimming took 3 bases from V and 8 from J, leaving 7 bases between them. Germline V gene lookup returns CDR1 SGHTA and CDR2 FQGNSA. CDR3: CASSFNGGELFF. In DNA form, the CDR3 reads TGTGCCAGCAGCTTCAACGGAGGGGAGCTGTTTTTT.

This clonotype was seen a handful of times. The chain has TRBV5-1 and TRBJ2-1; 7 positions agree with TRBD1. V shed 1 base and J 0 bases; nucleotides not matched to a gene: 4. Germline V gene sequence: CDR1 SGHRS, CDR2 YFSETQ. The length of the CDR3 is 16 residues. The CDR3 spells CASSLTGTASYNEQFF. In DNA, the CDR3 is TGCGCCAGCAGCTTGACCGGGACAGCCTCCTACAATGAGCAGTTCTTC.

This clonotype was seen many times. This CDR3 is CASSNGQRNTEAFF. The DNA for the CDR3 is TGTGCCAGCAGCAATGGACAGCGTAACACTGAAGCTTTCTTT. This sequence joins TRBV6-6 and TRBJ1-1; D perhaps matches TRBD1 (6 bases). V lost 6 bases and J 2 bases, leaving 13 bases between the germline ends. The germline V gene encodes CDR1 MNHNY and CDR2 SVGAGI (reference sequence). CDR3 length equals 14 residues.

The rearrangement uses TRBV19 and TRBJ2-7; no clear D. This CDR3 has 12 amino acids. V dropped 3 bases and J dropped 5 bases, with 8 bases sitting between them. Germline-derived CDR1 and CDR2 are LNHDA and SQIVND (reference sequence). The chain's CDR3 is CASSILGDEQYF. The CDR3 DNA is TGTGCCAGTAGTATTCTGGGTGACGAGCAGTACTTC.

The genes are TRBV11-2 and TRBJ2-3, with a tentative D call TRBD1 (6 bases). V was shortened by 1 base and J by 6 bases, with 14 bases between the two germline ends. This CDR3 has 15 amino acids. Germline CDR1 is SGHAT and CDR2 is FQNNGV. The chain's CDR3 is CASSLGQAQTDTQYF. The CDR3 DNA reads TGTGCCAGCAGCTTAGGACAGGCGCAGACGGATACGCAGTATTTT.

The sample holds many counts of this clonotype. V gene TRBV27 combines with J gene TRBJ2-3; D is uncertain. Between the trimmed V and J ends, which lost 3 bases and 2 bases, there was a span of 6 bases. Per the germline V gene, CDR1 is MNHEY and CDR2 is SMNVEV (reference sequence). The CDR3 has 13 amino acids. DNA of the CDR3: TGTGCCAGCAGTTTTGGCCTCACAGATACGCAGTATTTT. Translation: CASSFGLTDTQYF.

This clonotype has ten or more counts. J is TRBJ1-4 and V is TRBV29-1, with D hard to call. CDR1 is SQVTM and CDR2 is ANQGSEA in the germline V gene. The V and J ends lost 4 bases and 5 bases respectively, with 8 bases between them. This CDR3 comprises 12 residues. CDR3 coding DNA: TGCAGCGTTGTCACCCCAAATGAAAAACTGTTTTTT. Amino acid sequence: CSVVTPNEKLFF.

This clonotype was detected many times. The gene calls are TRBV5-5 and TRBJ1-2; TRBD1 is a possible D gene (5 bases). Trimming stripped 2 bases from V and 4 bases from J, with 9 bases between. This CDR3 has 13 amino acids. CDR1 and CDR2 (germline): SGHKS, YYEKEE (reference sequence). The CDR3 nucleotides are TGTGCCAGCAGCTTACGGCAGGGCTATGGCTACACCTTC. It encodes CASSLRQGYGYTF.